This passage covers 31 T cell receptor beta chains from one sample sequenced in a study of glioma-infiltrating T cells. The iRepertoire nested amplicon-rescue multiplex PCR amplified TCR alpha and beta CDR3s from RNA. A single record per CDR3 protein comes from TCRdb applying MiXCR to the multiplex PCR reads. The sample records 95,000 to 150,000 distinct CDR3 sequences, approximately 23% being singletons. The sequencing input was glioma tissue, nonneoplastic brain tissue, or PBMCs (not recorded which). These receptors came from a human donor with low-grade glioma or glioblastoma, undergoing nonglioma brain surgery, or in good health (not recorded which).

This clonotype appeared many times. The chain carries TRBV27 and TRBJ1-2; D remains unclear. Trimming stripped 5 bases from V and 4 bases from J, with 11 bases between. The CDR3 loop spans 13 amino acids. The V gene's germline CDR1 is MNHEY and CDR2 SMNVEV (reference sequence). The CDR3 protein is CASSPTARYGYTF. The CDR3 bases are TGTGCCAGCAGTCCCACAGCGCGCTATGGCTACACCTTC.

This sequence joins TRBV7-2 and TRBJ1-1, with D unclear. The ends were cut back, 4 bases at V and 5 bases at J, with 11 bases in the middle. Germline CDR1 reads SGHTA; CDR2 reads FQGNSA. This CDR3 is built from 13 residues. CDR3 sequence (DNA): TGTGCCAGCAGCTCAGTTCTAGATACTGAAGCTTTCTTT. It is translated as CASSSVLDTEAFF.

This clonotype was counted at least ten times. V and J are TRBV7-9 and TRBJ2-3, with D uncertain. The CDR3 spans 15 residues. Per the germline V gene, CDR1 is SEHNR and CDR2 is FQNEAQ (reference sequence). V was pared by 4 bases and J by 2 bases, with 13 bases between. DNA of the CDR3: TGTGCCAGCAGCTCCGTAACAGAATCCACAGATACGCAGTATTTT. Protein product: CASSSVTESTDTQYF.

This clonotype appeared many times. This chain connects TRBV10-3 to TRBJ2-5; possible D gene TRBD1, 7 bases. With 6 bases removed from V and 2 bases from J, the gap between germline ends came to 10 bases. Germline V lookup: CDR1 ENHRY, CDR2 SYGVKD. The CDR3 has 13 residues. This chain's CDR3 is CAIRGGQQETQYF. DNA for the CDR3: TGTGCCATCAGGGGGGGACAGCAAGAGACCCAGTACTTC.

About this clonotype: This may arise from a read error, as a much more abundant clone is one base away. The CDR3 loop reads CASSQIVNQPQHF. The CDR3 DNA is TGTGCCAGCAGCCAAATTGTTAATCAGCCCCAGCATTTT. V and J are TRBV3-1 and TRBJ1-5; no firm D call. CDR3 length equals 13 residues. V was pared by 2 bases and J by 4 bases, with 6 bases between. Germline CDR1 is LGHDT and CDR2 is YNNKEL (reference sequence).

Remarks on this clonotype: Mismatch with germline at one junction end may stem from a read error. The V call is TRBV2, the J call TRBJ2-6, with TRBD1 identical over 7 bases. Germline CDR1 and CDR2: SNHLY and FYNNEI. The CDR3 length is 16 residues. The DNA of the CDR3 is TGTGCCAGCAGTCTGGGACAGACCTCTGGGGCCAACGTCCTGAATTTC. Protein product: CASSLGQTSGANVLNF.

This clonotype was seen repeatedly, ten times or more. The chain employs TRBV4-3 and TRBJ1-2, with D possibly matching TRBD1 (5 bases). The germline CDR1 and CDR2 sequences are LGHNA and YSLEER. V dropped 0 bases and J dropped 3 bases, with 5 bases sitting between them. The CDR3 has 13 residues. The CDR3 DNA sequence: TGCGCCAGCAGCCAAGAGGGGGACTATGGCTACACCTTC. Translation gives CASSQEGDYGYTF.

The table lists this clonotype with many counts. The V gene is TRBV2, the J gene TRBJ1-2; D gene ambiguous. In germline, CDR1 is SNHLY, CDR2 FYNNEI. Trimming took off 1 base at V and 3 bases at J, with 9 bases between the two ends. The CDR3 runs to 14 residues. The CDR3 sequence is CASSEGQAYYGYTF. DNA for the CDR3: TGTGCCAGCAGTGAAGGTCAGGCTTACTATGGCTACACCTTC.

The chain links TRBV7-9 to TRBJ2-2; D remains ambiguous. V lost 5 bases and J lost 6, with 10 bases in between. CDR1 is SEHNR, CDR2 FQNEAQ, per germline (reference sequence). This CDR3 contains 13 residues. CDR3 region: CASSPRGAGELFF. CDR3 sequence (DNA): TGTGCCAGCAGCCCTCGTGGGGCCGGGGAGCTGTTTTTT.

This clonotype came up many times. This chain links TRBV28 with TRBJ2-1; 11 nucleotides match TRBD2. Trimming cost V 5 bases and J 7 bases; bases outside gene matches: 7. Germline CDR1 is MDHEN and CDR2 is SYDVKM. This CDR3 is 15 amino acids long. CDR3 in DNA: TGTGCCAGCAGTGAATCCGGGACTAGCGGTAATGAGCAGTTCTTC. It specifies CASSESGTSGNEQFF. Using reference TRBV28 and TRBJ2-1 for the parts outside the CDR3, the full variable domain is DVKVTQSSRYLVKRTGEKVFLECVQDMDHENMFWYRQDPGLGLRLIYFSYDVKMKEKGDIPEGYSVSREKKERFSLILESASTNQTSMYLCASSESGTSGNEQFFGPGTRLTVL.

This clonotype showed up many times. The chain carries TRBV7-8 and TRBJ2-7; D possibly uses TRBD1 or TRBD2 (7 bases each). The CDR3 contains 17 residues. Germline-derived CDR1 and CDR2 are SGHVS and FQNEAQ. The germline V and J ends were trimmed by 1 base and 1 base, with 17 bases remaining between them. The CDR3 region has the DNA TGTGCCAGCAGCTTAGTCGCAGGGCAGGGGGGGTCCTACGAGCAGTACTTC. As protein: CASSLVAGQGGSYEQYF. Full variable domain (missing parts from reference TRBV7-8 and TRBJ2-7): GAGVSQSPRYKVAKRGQDVALRCDPISGHVSLFWYQQALGQGPEFLTYFQNEAQLDKSGLPSDRFFAERPEGSVSTLKIQRTQQEDSAVYLCASSLVAGQGGSYEQYFGPGTRLTVT.

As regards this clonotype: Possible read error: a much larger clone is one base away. The CDR3 loop is CASSQELGLAVNYEQYF. For the CDR3, the DNA is TGTGCCAGCAGCCAAGAATTGGGTCTAGCGGTGAACTACGAGCAGTACTTC. The V gene is TRBV6-5, the J gene TRBJ2-7, with TRBD2 matching over 7 bases. Germline V gene data show CDR1 as MNHEY and CDR2 as SVGAGI. This CDR3 contains 17 residues. Losses at the gene ends were 6 bases for V and 3 bases for J; bases not matched to a gene: 17.

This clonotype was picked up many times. The CDR3 sequence is CATSDPLAEQFF. The DNA for the CDR3 is TGTGCCACCAGTGATCCCCTAGCCGAGCAGTTCTTC. The genes are TRBV24-1 and TRBJ2-1; a weak D match, TRBD2 (5 bases). The CDR3 contains 12 residues. Germline lookup yields CDR1 KGHDR and CDR2 SFDVKD. Trimming cost V 3 bases and J 10 bases, with 9 bases left between them.

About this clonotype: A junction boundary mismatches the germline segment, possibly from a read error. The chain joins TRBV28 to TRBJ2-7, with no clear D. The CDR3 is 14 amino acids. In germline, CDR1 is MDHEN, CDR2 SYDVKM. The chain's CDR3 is CVSSFSMQSYEQYF. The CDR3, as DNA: TGTGTCAGCAGTTTTTCGATGCAAAGCTACGAGCAGTACTTC.

The CDR3 spells CASSHGPGNEQFF. The CDR3 DNA is TGCGCCAGCAGCCACGGACCCGGTAATGAGCAGTTCTTC. The chain recombines TRBV4-1 with TRBJ2-1; D unresolved. V lost 3 bases and J lost 7, with 10 bases in between. Germline V lookup: CDR1 MGHRA, CDR2 YSYEKL. The CDR3 contains 13 residues.

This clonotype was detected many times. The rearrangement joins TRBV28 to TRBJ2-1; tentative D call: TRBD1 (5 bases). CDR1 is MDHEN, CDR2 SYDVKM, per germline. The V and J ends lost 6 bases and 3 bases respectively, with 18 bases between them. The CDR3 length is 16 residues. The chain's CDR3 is CASSIPTEGSYNEQFF. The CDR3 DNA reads TGTGCCAGCAGCATACCGACAGAAGGCAGCTACAATGAGCAGTTCTTC.

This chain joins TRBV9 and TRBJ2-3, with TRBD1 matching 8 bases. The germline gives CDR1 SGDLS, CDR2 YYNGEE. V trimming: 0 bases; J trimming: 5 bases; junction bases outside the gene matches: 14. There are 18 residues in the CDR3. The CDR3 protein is CASSVAIIGTRGQDTQYF. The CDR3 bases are TGTGCCAGCAGCGTAGCCATCATCGGGACCAGGGGGCAAGATACGCAGTATTTT. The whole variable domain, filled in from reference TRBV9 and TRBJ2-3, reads DSGVTQTPKHLITATGQRVTLRCSPRSGDLSVYWYQQSLDQGLQFLIQYYNGEERAKGNILERFSAQQFPDLHSELNLSSLELGDSALYFCASSVAIIGTRGQDTQYFGPGTRLTVL.

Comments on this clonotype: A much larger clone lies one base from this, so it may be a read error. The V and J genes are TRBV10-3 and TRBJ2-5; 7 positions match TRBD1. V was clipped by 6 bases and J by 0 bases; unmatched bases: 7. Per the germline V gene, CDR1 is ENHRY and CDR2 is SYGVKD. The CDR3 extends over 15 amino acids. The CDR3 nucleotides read TGTGCCATCAGACCAAGGGGACAGAACCAAGAGACCCAGTACTTC. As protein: CAIRPRGQNQETQYF.

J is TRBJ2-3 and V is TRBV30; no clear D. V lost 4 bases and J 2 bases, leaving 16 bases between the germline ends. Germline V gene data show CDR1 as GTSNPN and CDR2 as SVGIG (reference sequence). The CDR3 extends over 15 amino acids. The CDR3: CAWKRREATTDTQYF. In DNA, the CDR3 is TGTGCCTGGAAAAGAAGGGAAGCCACCACAGATACGCAGTATTTT.

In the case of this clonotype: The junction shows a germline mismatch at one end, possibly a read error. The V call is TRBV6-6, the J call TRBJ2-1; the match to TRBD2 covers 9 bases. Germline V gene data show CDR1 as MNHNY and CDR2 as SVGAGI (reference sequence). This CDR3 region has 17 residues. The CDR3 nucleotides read TGTGCCCGCAGTTCCTCTCAGCTAGCGGGATCCTCCAATGAGCCGTTCTTC. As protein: CARSSSQLAGSSNEPFF.

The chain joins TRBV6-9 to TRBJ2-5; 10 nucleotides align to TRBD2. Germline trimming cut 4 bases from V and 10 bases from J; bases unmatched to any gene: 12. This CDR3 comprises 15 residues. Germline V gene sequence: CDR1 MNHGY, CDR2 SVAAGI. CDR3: CASSLSGRAQEDQYF. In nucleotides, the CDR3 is TGTGCCAGCAGTTTGAGCGGGAGGGCCCAAGAGGACCAGTACTTC.

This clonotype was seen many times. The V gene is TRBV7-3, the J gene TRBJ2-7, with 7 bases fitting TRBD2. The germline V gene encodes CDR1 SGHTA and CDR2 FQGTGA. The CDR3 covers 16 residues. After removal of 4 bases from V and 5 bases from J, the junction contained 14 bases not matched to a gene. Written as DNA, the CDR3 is TGTGCCAGCAGCTCGTTCCCGACTAGCTCCAACAACGAGCAGTACTTC. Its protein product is CASSSFPTSSNNEQYF.

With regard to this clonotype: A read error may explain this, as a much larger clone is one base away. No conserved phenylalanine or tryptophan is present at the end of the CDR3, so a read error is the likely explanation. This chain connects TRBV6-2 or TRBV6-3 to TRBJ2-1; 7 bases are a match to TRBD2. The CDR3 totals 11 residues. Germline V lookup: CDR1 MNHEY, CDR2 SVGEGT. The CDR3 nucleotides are TGTGCCTGCAGTCCCCGACTAGCGCAGTTCCTC. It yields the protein CACSPRLAQFL.

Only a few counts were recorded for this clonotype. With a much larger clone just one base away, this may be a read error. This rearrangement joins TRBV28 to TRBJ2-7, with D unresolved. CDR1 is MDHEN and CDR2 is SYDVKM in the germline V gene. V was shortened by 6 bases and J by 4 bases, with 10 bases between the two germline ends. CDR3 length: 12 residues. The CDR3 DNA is TGTGCCAGCAGGCCCCCAGGTTACGAGCAGTACTTC. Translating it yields CASRPPGYEQYF.

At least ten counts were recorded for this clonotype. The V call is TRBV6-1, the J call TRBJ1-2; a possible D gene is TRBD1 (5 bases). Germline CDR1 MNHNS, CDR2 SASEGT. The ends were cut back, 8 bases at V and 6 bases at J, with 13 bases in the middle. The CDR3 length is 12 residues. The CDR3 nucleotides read TGTGCCAGCGGCAGGGACTTGGATGGCTACACCTTC. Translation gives CASGRDLDGYTF.

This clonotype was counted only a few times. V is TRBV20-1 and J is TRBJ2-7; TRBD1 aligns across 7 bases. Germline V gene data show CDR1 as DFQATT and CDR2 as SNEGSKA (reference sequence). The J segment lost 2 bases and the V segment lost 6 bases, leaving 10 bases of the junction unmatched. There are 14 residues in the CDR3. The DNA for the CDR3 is TGCAGTGCCCCCCCCCCCGGACAGGCCTACGAGCAGTACTTC. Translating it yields CSAPPPGQAYEQYF.

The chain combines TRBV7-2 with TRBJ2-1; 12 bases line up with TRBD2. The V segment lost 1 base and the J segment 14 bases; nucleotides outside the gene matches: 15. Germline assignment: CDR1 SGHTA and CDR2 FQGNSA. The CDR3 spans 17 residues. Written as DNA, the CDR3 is TGTGCCAGCAGCTTAGTAGGGCTAGCGGGAGGGCCGGGGATTAAGTTCTTC. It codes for CASSLVGLAGGPGIKFF.

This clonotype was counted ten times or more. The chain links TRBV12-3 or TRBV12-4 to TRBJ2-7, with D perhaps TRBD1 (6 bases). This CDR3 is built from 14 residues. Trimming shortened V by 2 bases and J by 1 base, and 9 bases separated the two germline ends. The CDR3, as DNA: TGTGCCAGCAGTTTAACCAGGGGTTCCTACGAGCAGTACTTC. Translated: CASSLTRGSYEQYF.

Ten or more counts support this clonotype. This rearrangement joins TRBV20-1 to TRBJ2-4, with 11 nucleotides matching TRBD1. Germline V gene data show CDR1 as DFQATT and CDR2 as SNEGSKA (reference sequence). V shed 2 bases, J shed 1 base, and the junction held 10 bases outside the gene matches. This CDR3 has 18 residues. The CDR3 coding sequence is TGCAGTGCTAGACCTTGGACAGGGGGCAAGGATGCCAAAAACATTCAGTACTTC. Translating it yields CSARPWTGGKDAKNIQYF.

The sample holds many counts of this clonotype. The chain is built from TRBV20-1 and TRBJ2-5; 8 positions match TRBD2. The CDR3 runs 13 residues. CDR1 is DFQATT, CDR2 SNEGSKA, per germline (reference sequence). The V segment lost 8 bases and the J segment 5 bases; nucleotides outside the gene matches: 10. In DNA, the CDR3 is TGCAGTCTCGGGGGGGGTGGTTATGAGACCCAGTACTTC. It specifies CSLGGGGYETQYF.

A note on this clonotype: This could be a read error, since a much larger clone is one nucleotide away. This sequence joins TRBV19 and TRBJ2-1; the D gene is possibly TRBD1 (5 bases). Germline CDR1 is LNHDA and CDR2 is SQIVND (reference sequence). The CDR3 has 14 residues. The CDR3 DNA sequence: TGTGCCAGTACCGAAGGGGCTCCGAGGAATGAGCAGTCCTTC. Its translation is CASTEGAPRNEQSF.